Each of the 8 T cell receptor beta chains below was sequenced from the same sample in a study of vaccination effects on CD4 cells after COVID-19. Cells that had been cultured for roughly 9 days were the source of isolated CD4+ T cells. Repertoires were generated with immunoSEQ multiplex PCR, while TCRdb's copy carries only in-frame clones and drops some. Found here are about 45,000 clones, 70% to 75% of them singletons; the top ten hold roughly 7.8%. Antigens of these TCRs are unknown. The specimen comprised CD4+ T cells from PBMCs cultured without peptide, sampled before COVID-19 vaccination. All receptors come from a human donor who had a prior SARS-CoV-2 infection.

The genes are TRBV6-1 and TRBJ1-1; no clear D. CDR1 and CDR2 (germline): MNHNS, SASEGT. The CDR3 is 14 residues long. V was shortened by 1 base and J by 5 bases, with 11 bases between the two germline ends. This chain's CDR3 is CASSEDLVKTEAFF. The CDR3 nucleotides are TGTGCCAGCAGTGAAGATTTGGTAAAAACTGAAGCTTTCTTT.

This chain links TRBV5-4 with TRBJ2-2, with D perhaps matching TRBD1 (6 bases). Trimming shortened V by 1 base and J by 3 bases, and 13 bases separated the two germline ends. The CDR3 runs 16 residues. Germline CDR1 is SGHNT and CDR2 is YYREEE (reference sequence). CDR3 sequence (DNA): TGTGCCAGCAGCTTGAGGGGGATAGGTTACACCGGGGAGCTGTTTTTT. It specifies CASSLRGIGYTGELFF.

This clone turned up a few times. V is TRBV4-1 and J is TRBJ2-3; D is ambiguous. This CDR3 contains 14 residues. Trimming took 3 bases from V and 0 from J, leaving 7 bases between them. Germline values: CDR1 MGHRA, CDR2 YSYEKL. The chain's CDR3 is CASSHAASTDTQYF. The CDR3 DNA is TGCGCCAGCAGCCATGCGGCTAGCACAGATACGCAGTATTTT.

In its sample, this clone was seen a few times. CDR3 region: CASSSDRFNTEAFF. In DNA, the CDR3 is TGTGCCAGCAGTTCTGACAGGTTTAACACTGAAGCTTTCTTT. The V call is TRBV6-6, the J call TRBJ1-1; tentatively, D is TRBD1 (6 bases). From germline, CDR1 is MNHNY and CDR2 SVGAGI (reference sequence). The CDR3 consists of 14 residues. Trimming took off 4 bases at V and 2 bases at J, with 11 bases between the two ends.

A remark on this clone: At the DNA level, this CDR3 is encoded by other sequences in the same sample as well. CDR3: CASSLALAGTYNEQFF. The DNA of the CDR3 is TGTGCCAGCAGCTTAGCCCTAGCGGGGACCTACAATGAGCAGTTCTTC. The chain has TRBV7-9 and TRBJ2-1, with 9 bases fitting TRBD2. The CDR3 sequence is 16 residues long. Germline assignment: CDR1 SEHNR and CDR2 FQNEAQ (reference sequence). The V segment lost 0 bases and the J segment 2 bases; nucleotides outside the gene matches: 2.

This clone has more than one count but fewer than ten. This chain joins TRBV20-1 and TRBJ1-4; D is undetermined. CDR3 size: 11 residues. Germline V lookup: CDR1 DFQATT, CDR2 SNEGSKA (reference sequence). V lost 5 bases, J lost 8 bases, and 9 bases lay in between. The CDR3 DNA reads TGCAGTGCTTCGAGTTGGGAAAAACTGTTTTTT. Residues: CSASSWEKLFF.

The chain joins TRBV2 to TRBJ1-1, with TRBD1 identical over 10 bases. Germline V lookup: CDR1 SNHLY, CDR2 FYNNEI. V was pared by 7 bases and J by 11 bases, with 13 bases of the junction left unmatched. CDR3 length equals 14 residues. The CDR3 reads CASTRTGGRGGAFF. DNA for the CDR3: TGTGCCAGCACCCGGACAGGGGGAAGAGGAGGGGCTTTCTTT.

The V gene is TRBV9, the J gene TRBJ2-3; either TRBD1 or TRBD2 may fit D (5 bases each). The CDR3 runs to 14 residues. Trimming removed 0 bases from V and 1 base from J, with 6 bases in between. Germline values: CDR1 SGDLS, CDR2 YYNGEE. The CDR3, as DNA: TGTGCCAGCAGCGTAGCGGGGCGCACAGATACGCAGTATTTT. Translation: CASSVAGRTDTQYF.